The clone carrying this TCR beta chain appeared many times. Antigen unknown. Amplification of TCR beta CDR3 regions used RNA as the template. The TCR CDR3 first-round RT-PCR relied on the HTBI primer set. TCRdb used MiXCR to reprocess the multiplex PCR reads, holding one entry per CDR3 protein. Of under 400,000 distinct CDR3 sequences listed, approximately 14% are singletons. The data were obtained in a study of T cells in Graves' hyperthyroidism and ophthalmopathy. Broader study findings: The blood repertoire included most of the expanded thyroid clonotypes above 0.001. A model of 13 V-J features distinguished ophthalmopathy from stable hyperthyroidism.

Patients were excluded for uncontrolled infection, other autoimmune disease, pregnancy or lactation. The blood sample dates from first hyperthyroidism diagnosis, preceding any ophthalmopathy symptoms. The sequencing input was blood. The source of this sequence is a woman in her late teens or twenties with Graves' hyperthyroidism that later progressed to Graves' ophthalmopathy.

CDR3 protein: CASSPRGTNQPQHF. CDR3 bases: TGTGCCAGCAGTCCACGGGGCACAAATCAGCCCCAGCATTTT. The rearrangement links TRBV27 to TRBJ1-5, with D tentatively TRBD1 (5 bases). Germline-derived CDR1 and CDR2 are MNHEY and SMNVEV (reference sequence). CDR3 length equals 14 residues. The V gene lost 5 bases and the J gene lost 4 bases, with 12 bases spanning the gap.